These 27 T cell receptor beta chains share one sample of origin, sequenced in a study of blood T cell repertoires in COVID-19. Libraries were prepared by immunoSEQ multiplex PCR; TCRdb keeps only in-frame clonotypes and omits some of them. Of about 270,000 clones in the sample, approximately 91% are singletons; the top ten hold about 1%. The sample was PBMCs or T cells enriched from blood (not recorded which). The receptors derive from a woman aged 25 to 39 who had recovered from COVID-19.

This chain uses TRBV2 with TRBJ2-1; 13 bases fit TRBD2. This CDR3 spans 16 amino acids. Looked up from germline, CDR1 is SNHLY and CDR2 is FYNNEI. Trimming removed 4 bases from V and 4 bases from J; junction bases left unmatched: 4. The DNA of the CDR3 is TGTGCCAGCAGTGGACTAGCGGGGGGCTTGTACAATGAGCAGTTCTTC. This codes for CASSGLAGGLYNEQFF.

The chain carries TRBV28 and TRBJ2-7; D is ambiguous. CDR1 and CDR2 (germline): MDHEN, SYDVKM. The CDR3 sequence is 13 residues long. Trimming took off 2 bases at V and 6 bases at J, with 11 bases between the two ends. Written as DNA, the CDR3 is TGTGCCAGCAGTTTAAAACGGGTAGGCGAGCAGTACTTC. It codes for CASSLKRVGEQYF.

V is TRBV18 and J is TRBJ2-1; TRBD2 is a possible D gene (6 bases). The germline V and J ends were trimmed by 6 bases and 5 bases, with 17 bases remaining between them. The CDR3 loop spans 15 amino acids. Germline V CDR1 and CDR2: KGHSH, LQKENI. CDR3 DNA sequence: TGTGCCAGCTCCCCGGGGTTTGCGGGGCACAATGAGCAGTTCTTC. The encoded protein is CASSPGFAGHNEQFF.

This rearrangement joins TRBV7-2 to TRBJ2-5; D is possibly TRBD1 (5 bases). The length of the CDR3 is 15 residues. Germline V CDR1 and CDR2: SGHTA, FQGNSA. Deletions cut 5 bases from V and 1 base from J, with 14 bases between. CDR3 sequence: CASSKVLGVQETQYF. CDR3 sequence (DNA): TGTGCCAGCAGCAAAGTATTAGGGGTCCAAGAGACCCAGTACTTC.

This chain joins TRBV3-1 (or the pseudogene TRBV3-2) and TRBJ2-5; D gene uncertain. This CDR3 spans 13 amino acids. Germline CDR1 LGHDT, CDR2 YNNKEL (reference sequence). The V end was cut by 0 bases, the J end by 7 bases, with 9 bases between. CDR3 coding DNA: TGTGCCAGCAGCCAAGATCATTTGAGGACCCAGTACTTC. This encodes CASSQDHLRTQYF.

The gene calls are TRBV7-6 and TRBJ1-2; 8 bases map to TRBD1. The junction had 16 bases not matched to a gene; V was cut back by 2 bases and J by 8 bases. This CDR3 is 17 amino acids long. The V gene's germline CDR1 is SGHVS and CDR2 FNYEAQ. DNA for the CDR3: TGTGCCAGCAGCTTACAGACAGGGGCGCCCCTAAGTGAGGGCTACACCTTC. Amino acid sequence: CASSLQTGAPLSEGYTF. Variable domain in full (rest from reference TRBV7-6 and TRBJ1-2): GAGVSQSPRYKVTKRGQDVALRCDPISGHVSLYWYRQALGQGPEFLTYFNYEAQQDKSGLPNDRFSAERPEGSISTLTIQRTEQRDSAMYRCASSLQTGAPLSEGYTFGSGTRLTVV.

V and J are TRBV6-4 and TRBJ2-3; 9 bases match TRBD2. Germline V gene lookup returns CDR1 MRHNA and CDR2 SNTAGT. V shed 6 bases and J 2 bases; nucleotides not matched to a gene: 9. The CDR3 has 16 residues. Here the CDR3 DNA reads TGTGCCAGCAGCAATACCGGGACTAGCCCCACAGATACGCAGTATTTT. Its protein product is CASSNTGTSPTDTQYF.

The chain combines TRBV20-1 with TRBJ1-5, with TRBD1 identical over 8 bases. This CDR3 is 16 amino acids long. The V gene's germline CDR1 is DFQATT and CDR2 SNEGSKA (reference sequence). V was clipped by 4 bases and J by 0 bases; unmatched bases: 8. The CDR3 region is CSATDRGRYSNQPQHF. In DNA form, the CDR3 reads TGCAGTGCTACTGACAGGGGCCGATATAGCAATCAGCCCCAGCATTTT.

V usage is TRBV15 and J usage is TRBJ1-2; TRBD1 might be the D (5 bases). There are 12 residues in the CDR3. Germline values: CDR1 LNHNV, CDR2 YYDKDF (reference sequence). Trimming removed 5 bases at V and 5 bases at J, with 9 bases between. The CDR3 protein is CATSVDSYGYTF. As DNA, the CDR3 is TGTGCCACCAGCGTCGACAGTTATGGCTACACCTTC.

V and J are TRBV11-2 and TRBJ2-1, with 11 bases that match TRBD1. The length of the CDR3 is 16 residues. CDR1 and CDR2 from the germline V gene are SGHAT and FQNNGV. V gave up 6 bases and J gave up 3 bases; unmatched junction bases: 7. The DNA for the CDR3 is TGTGCCAGCAGGGACAGGGGGCCCCTCTACTACAATGAGCAGTTCTTC. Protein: CASRDRGPLYYNEQFF. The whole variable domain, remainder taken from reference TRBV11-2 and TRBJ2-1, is EAGVAQSPRYKIIEKRQSVAFWCNPISGHATLYWYQQILGQGPKLLIQFQNNGVVDDSQLPKDRFSAERLKGVDSTLKIQPAKLEDSAVYLCASRDRGPLYYNEQFFGPGTRLTVL.

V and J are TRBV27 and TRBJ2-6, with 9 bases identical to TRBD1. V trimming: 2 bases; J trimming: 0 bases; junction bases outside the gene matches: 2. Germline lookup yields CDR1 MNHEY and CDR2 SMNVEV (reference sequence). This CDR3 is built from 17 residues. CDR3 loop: CASSLTGGASGANVLTF. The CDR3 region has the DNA TGTGCCAGCAGTTTAACAGGGGGCGCCTCTGGGGCCAACGTCCTGACTTTC.

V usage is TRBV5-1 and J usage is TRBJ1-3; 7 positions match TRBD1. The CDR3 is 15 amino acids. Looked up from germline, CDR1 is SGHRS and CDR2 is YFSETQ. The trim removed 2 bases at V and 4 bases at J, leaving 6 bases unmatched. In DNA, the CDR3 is TGCGCCAGCAGCTTCACCGGGACAGTCGGAAACACCATATATTTT. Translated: CASSFTGTVGNTIYF.

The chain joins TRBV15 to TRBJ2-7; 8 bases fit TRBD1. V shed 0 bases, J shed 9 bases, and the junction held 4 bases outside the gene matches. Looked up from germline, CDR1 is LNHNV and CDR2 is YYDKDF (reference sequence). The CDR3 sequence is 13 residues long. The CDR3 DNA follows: TGTGCCACCAGCAGAGATGACAGGGGAAGGCAGTACTTC. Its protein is CATSRDDRGRQYF.

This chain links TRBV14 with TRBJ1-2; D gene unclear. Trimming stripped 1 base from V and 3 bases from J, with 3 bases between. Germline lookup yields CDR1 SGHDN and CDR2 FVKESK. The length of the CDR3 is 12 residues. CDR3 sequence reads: CASSQGDYGYTF. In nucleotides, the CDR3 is TGTGCCAGCAGCCAAGGAGACTATGGCTACACCTTC. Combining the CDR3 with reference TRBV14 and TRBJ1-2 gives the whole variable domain EAGVTQFPSHSVIEKGQTVTLRCDPISGHDNLYWYRRVMGKEIKFLLHFVKESKQDESGMPNNRFLAERTGGTYSTLKVQPAELEDSGVYFCASSQGDYGYTFGSGTRLTVV.

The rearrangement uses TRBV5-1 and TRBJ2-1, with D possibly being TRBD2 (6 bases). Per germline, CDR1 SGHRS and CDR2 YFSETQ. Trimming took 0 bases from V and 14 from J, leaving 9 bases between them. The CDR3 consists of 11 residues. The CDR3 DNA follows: TGCGCCAGCAGCTTGGGACTAGACGAGTTCTTC. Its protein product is CASSLGLDEFF.

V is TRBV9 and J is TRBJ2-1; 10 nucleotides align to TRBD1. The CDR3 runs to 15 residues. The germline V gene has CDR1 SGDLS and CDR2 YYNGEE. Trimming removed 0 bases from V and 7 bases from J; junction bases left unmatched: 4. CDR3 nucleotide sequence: TGTGCCAGCAGCGTAGGTGCGGGACAGGGGAATGAGCAGTTCTTC. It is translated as CASSVGAGQGNEQFF.

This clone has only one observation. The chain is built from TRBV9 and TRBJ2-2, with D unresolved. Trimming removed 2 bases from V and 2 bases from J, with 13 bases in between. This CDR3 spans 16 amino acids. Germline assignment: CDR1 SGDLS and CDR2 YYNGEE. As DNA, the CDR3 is TGTGCCAGCAGCGTGCGATTTTTGGTAAACACCGGGGAGCTGTTTTTT. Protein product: CASSVRFLVNTGELFF.

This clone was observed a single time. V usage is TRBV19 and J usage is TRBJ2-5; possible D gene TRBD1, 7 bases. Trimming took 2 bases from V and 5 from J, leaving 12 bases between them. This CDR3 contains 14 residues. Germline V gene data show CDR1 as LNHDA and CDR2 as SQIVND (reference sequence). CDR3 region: CASSISRGVETQYF. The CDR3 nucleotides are TGTGCCAGTAGTATATCCAGGGGGGTGGAGACCCAGTACTTC. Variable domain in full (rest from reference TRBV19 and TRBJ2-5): DGGITQSPKYLFRKEGQNVTLSCEQNLNHDAMYWYRQDPGQGLRLIYYSQIVNDFQKGDIAEGYSVSREKKESFPLTVTSAQKNPTAFYLCASSISRGVETQYFGPGTRLLVL.

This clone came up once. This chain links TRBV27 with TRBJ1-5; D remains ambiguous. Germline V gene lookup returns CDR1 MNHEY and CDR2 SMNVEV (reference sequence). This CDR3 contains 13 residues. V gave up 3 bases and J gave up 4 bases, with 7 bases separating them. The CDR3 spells CASSLGRNQPQHF. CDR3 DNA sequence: TGTGCCAGCAGTTTGGGCCGGAATCAGCCCCAGCATTTT.

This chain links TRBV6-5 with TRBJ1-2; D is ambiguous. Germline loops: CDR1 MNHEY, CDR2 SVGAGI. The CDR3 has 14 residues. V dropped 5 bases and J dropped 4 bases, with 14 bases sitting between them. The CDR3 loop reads CASSPRPLSYGYTF. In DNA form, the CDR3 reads TGTGCCAGCAGTCCCAGGCCCTTGTCCTATGGCTACACCTTC.

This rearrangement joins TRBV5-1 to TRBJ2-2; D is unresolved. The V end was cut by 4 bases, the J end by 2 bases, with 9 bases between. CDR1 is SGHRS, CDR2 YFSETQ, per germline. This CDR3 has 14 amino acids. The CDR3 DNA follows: TGCGCCAGCAGCACGACTCATAACACCGGGGAGCTGTTTTTT. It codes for CASSTTHNTGELFF.

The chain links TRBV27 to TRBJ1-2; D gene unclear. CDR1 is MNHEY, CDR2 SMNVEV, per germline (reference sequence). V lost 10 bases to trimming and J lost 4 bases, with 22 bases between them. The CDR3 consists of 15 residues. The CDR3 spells CATRRSPMGSYGYTF. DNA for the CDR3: TGTGCCACCCGAAGATCCCCTATGGGCAGCTATGGCTACACCTTC.

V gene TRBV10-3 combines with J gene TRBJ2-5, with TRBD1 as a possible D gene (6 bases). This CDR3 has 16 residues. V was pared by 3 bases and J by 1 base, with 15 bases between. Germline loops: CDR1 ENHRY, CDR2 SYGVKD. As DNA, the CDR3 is TGTGCCATCAGTGACGGGACCCGAGGGGGCCAAGAGACCCAGTACTTC. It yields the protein CAISDGTRGGQETQYF.

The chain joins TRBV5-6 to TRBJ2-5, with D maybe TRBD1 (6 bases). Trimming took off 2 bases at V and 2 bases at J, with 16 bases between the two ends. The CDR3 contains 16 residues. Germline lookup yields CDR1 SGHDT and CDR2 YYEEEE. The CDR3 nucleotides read TGTGCCAGCAGCTTTGGACTCGCGACAGGACAAGAGACCCAGTACTTC. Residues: CASSFGLATGQETQYF.

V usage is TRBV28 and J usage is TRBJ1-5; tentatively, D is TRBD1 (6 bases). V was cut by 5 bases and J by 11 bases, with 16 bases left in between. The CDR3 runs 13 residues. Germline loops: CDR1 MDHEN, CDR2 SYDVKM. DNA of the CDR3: TGTGCCAGCAGTGGGACATCTTCTATGGCCCAGCATTTT. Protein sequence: CASSGTSSMAQHF. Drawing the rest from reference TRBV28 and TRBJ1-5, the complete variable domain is DVKVTQSSRYLVKRTGEKVFLECVQDMDHENMFWYRQDPGLGLRLIYFSYDVKMKEKGDIPEGYSVSREKKERFSLILESASTNQTSMYLCASSGTSSMAQHFGDGTRLSIL.

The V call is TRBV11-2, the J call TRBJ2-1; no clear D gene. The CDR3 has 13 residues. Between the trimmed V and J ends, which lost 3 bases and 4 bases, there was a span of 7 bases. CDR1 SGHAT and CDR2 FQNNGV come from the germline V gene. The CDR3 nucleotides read TGTGCCAGCAGCTTTGACTCTTACAATGAGCAGTTCTTC. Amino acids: CASSFDSYNEQFF.

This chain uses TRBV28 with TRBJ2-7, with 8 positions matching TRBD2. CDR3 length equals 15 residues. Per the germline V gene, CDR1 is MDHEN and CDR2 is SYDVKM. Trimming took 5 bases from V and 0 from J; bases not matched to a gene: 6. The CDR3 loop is CASSIPAGASYEQYF. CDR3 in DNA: TGTGCCAGCAGTATCCCAGCGGGGGCCTCCTACGAGCAGTACTTC.